The 15 T cell receptor beta chains given below trace back to one sample, sequenced in a study of blood T cell repertoires in COVID-19. Here immunoSEQ multiplex PCR was the method, and the copy in TCRdb shows in-frame clones only, minus some. The table includes approximately 200,000 clones, 75% to 90% detected once. Sequenced material: peripheral blood. The receptors here all came from a man aged 25 to 45 with COVID-19, enrolled during active disease.

This clone was counted between two and nine times. The V gene is TRBV9, the J gene TRBJ1-2; no reliable D call. V was clipped by 0 bases and J by 0 bases, with 15 bases between them. Germline values: CDR1 SGDLS, CDR2 YYNGEE. The CDR3 spans 17 residues. The CDR3 nucleotides read TGTGCCAGCAGCGTAGCCAGGTTTCCCAGGCCTAACTATGGCTACACCTTC. Translation: CASSVARFPRPNYGYTF.

The rearrangement links TRBV4-2 to TRBJ1-2; D is possibly TRBD1 (5 bases). V shed 0 bases and J shed 0 bases, with 8 bases lying between them. The CDR3 runs to 15 residues. The germline V gene has CDR1 LGHNA and CDR2 YNFKEQ. This CDR3 reads CASSQEWGANYGYTF. CDR3 nucleotide sequence: TGTGCCAGCAGCCAAGAGTGGGGCGCTAACTATGGCTACACCTTC.

This chain joins TRBV5-4 and TRBJ1-2, with TRBD1 identical over 9 bases. CDR3 size: 14 residues. V trimming: 4 bases; J trimming: 4 bases; junction bases outside the gene matches: 5. Germline CDR1 and CDR2: SGHNT and YYREEE (reference sequence). CDR3 amino acids: CASSTTGGRYGYTF. The CDR3 bases are TGTGCCAGCAGCACCACAGGGGGCCGCTATGGCTACACCTTC.

This chain links TRBV5-1 with TRBJ1-2, with TRBD1 matching over 7 bases. The germline CDR1 and CDR2 sequences are SGHRS and YFSETQ. Germline trimming cut 5 bases from V and 5 bases from J; bases unmatched to any gene: 6. The CDR3 runs to 13 residues. The CDR3 coding sequence is TGCGCCAGCAGGTCCGGGACAGATTATGGCTACACCTTC. Translating it yields CASRSGTDYGYTF.

The CDR3, as DNA: TGTGCCAGCAGTCCGCGCCCCGAGAATTTCTATGGCTACACCTTC. It specifies CASSPRPENFYGYTF. The chain couples TRBV27 to TRBJ1-2, with D hard to call. The CDR3 sequence is 15 residues long. The germline V gene has CDR1 MNHEY and CDR2 SMNVEV (reference sequence). V was trimmed by 5 bases and J by 4 bases, leaving 17 bases between them.

The chain recombines TRBV12-3 or TRBV12-4 with TRBJ1-2; the D gene is possibly TRBD1 (6 bases). CDR3 length: 12 amino acids. V gave up 8 bases and J gave up 8 bases, with 15 bases separating them. The CDR3 reads CASSVSGVGYTF. CDR3 nucleotide sequence: TGTGCCAGCTCTGTGTCAGGGGTGGGCTACACCTTC.

This clone was counted a single time. The junction does not match germline at one end; this may be a read error. V and J are TRBV28 and TRBJ2-5; a weak D match, TRBD2 (7 bases). Germline V gene sequence: CDR1 MDHEN, CDR2 SYDVKM. This CDR3 has 15 amino acids. In nucleotides, the CDR3 is TGTGCCAGCAGTTTGCCCTCCTTCGGGGGGACAACGCAAAACTTC. Translation: CASSLPSFGGTTQNF.

This clone has only a few counts. This rearrangement joins TRBV28 to TRBJ1-1; tentatively, D is TRBD1 (6 bases). Trimming pared 6 bases from V and 3 bases from J, leaving 17 bases between. CDR3 length: 15 residues. Per germline, CDR1 MDHEN and CDR2 SYDVKM. Here the CDR3 reads CASRGAAQGHTEAFF. The CDR3 bases are TGTGCCAGCAGGGGGGCGGCGCAGGGCCACACTGAAGCTTTCTTT.

Concerning this clone: The identical CDR3 is also encoded by other nucleotide sequences in the sample. The rearrangement uses TRBV5-1 and TRBJ1-1, with 7 bases that match TRBD1. CDR1 and CDR2 (germline): SGHRS, YFSETQ. V lost 2 bases to trimming and J lost 1 base; unmatched junction nucleotides: 2. The CDR3 covers 14 residues. The DNA for the CDR3 is TGCGCCAGCAGCTTAGGGGGCCCGAACACTGAAGCTTTCTTT. It translates to CASSLGGPNTEAFF.

The chain carries TRBV28 and TRBJ2-7; D perhaps matches TRBD2 (6 bases). Germline V gives CDR1 MDHEN, CDR2 SYDVKM. V lost 0 bases, J lost 1 base, and 10 bases lay in between. CDR3 length: 15 residues. DNA of the CDR3: TGTGCCAGCAGTTTATGGGGAGGTGGGTCCTACGAGCAGTACTTC. Protein: CASSLWGGGSYEQYF.

Written as DNA, the CDR3 is TGCGCCATCAGACGGTACCATCAGCCCCAGCATTTT. Translating it yields CAIRRYHQPQHF. The chain carries TRBV5-1 and TRBJ1-5; no clear D. Germline assignment: CDR1 SGHRS and CDR2 YFSETQ. This CDR3 contains 12 residues. V was shortened by 9 bases and J by 5 bases, with 12 bases between the two germline ends.

The rearrangement uses TRBV4-2 and TRBJ2-2, with 16 positions matching TRBD2. V lost 4 bases and J lost 6; bases outside the gene matches: 2. This CDR3 has 16 amino acids. Germline values: CDR1 LGHNA, CDR2 YNFKEQ. The CDR3 loop is CASSRGLAGGPGELFF. The CDR3 nucleotides are TGTGCCAGCAGCCGGGGACTAGCGGGGGGGCCCGGGGAGCTGTTTTTT.

This clone was seen only a few times. The V and J genes are TRBV19 and TRBJ1-2; 9 bases agree with TRBD1. CDR1 is LNHDA and CDR2 is SQIVND in the germline V gene (reference sequence). After removal of 7 bases from V and 2 bases from J, the junction contained 5 bases not matched to a gene. The CDR3 is 14 residues long. CDR3 nucleotides: TGTGCCAGTATTGTGACAGGGGGAAACTATGGCTACACCTTC. Translation gives CASIVTGGNYGYTF.

The chain combines TRBV7-3 with TRBJ1-6, with a possible D match to TRBD1 (6 bases). CDR3 size: 14 residues. CDR1 is SGHTA and CDR2 is FQGTGA in the germline V gene. V lost 2 bases, J lost 9 bases, and 11 bases lay in between. The CDR3 sequence: CASSLQGFGSPLHF. DNA for the CDR3: TGTGCCAGCAGCTTACAGGGGTTCGGTTCACCCCTCCACTTT.

V gene TRBV25-1 combines with J gene TRBJ2-2, with 8 bases matching TRBD2. Germline lookup yields CDR1 MGHDK and CDR2 SYGVNS. There are 15 residues in the CDR3. V lost 3 bases to trimming and J lost 2 bases; unmatched junction nucleotides: 2. The DNA of the CDR3 is TGTGCCAGCAGTGAGCGGGGGGCTAACACCGGGGAGCTGTTTTTT. Protein product: CASSERGANTGELFF. The entire variable domain, with the rest obtained from reference TRBV25-1 and TRBJ2-2, is as follows: EADIYQTPRYLVIGTGKKITLECSQTMGHDKMYWYQQDPGMELHLIHYSYGVNSTEKGDLSSESTVSRIRTEHFPLTLESARPSHTSQYLCASSERGANTGELFFGEGSRLTVL.